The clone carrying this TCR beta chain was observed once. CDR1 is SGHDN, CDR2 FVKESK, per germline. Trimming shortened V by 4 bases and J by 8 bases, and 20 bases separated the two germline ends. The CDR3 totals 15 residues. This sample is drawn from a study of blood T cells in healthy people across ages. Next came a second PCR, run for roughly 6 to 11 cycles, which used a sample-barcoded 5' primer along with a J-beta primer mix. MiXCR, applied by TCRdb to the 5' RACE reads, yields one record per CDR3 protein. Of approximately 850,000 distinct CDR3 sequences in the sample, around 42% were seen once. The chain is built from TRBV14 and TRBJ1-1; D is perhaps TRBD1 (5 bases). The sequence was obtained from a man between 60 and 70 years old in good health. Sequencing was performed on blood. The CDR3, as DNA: TGTGCCAGCAGCCGAACCGGGCAAGACAGAGGGGAAGCTTTCTTT. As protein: CASSRTGQDRGEAFF. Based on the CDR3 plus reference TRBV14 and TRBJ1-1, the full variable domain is EAGVTQFPSHSVIEKGQTVTLRCDPISGHDNLYWYRRVMGKEIKFLLHFVKESKQDESGMPNNRFLAERTGGTYSTLKVQPAELEDSGVYFCASSRTGQDRGEAFFGQGTRLTVV.